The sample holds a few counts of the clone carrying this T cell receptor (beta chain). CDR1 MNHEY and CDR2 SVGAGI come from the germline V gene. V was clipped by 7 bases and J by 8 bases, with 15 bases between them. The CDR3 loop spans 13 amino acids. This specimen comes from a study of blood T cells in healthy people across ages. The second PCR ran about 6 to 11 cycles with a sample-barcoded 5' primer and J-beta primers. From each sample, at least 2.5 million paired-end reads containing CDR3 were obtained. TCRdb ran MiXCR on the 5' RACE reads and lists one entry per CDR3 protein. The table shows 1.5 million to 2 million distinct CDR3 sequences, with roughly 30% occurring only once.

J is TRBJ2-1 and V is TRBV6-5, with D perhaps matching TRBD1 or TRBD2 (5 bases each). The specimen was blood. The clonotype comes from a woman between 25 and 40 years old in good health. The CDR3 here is CASKVQGTDEQFF. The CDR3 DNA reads TGTGCCAGCAAAGTTCAAGGGACCGATGAGCAGTTCTTC.